The 21 T cell receptor beta chains in this list originate from one sample, sequenced in a study of tumor-infiltrating lymphocytes in localized non-small cell lung cancer. Using immunoSEQ multiplex PCR, the repertoire was profiled, and TCRdb retains in-frame clones only, with some absent. The sample includes around 21,000 clones, more than 75% of them seen just once. The sample was lung tumor tissue. The source of these receptors is a human donor with non-small cell lung cancer.

This sequence joins TRBV5-6 and TRBJ2-1; D remains ambiguous. The CDR3 sequence is 11 residues long. Germline CDR1 and CDR2: SGHDT and YYEEEE. V was shortened by 2 bases and J by 10 bases, with 7 bases between the two germline ends. CDR3 protein: CASSFRAEQFF. Here the CDR3 DNA reads TGTGCCAGCAGCTTCCGGGCAGAGCAGTTCTTC.

The chain links TRBV10-3 to TRBJ2-1, with 10 bases lining up with TRBD2. Germline V gene lookup returns CDR1 ENHRY and CDR2 SYGVKD. After removal of 3 bases from V and 5 bases from J, the junction contained 4 bases not matched to a gene. This CDR3 region has 15 residues. The CDR3 is CAISDRLAGDNEQFF. The CDR3 bases are TGTGCCATCAGTGACCGACTAGCGGGTGACAATGAGCAGTTCTTC.

The chain employs TRBV7-9 and TRBJ2-5; 11 positions agree with TRBD1. CDR3 size: 15 residues. CDR1 is SEHNR, CDR2 FQNEAQ, per germline (reference sequence). With 3 bases clipped from V and 4 bases from J, the junction kept 4 bases outside the gene matches. CDR3 DNA: TGTGCCAGCAGCTTGGGGACAGGGGGAGGAGAGACCCAGTACTTC. Translation: CASSLGTGGGETQYF.

The chain combines TRBV5-4 with TRBJ1-3, with D uncertain. Looked up from germline, CDR1 is SGHNT and CDR2 is YYREEE (reference sequence). The CDR3 has 16 residues. The ends were cut back, 2 bases at V and 0 bases at J, with 12 bases in the middle. The CDR3 DNA follows: TGTGCCAGCAGCTTAGGGTCCCCCCTCTCTGGAAACACCATATATTTT. It encodes CASSLGSPLSGNTIYF.

The rearrangement uses TRBV4-3 and TRBJ1-5; perhaps TRBD1 as D (6 bases). Per the germline V gene, CDR1 is LGHNA and CDR2 is YSLEER. V lost 0 bases, J lost 5 bases, and 14 bases lay in between. This CDR3 contains 16 residues. The CDR3 loop reads CASSQDVEGGDQPQHF. CDR3 DNA: TGCGCCAGCAGCCAAGATGTCGAAGGGGGGGATCAGCCCCAGCATTTT.

The rearrangement joins TRBV10-2 to TRBJ1-5; D is perhaps TRBD1 (5 bases). Per the germline V gene, CDR1 is WSHSY and CDR2 is SAAADI. V dropped 3 bases and J dropped 4 bases, with 25 bases sitting between them. The CDR3 contains 19 residues. CDR3 residues: CASSESYGRGGEENQPQHF. CDR3 DNA sequence: TGCGCCAGCAGTGAAAGTTATGGGAGGGGAGGCGAGGAAAATCAGCCCCAGCATTTT.

The V and J genes are TRBV18 and TRBJ1-5; D unclear. Germline values: CDR1 KGHSH, CDR2 LQKENI. V lost 2 bases and J 4 bases, leaving 6 bases between the germline ends. CDR3 length equals 13 residues. CDR3 amino acids: CASSPERNQPQHF. CDR3 sequence (DNA): TGTGCCAGCTCACCAGAAAGGAATCAGCCCCAGCATTTT.

V usage is TRBV5-1 and J usage is TRBJ2-5, with D unclear. This CDR3 spans 13 amino acids. Between the trimmed V and J ends, which lost 6 bases and 4 bases, there was a span of 13 bases. Germline-derived CDR1 and CDR2 are SGHRS and YFSETQ. The CDR3 loop is CASNDRESETQYF. The CDR3 DNA is TGCGCCAGCAACGACCGCGAGTCAGAGACCCAGTACTTC.

This clone is judged medium-sized. The chain couples TRBV6-1 to TRBJ2-2; D is ambiguous. Per the germline V gene, CDR1 is MNHNS and CDR2 is SASEGT. The CDR3 totals 13 residues. V lost 5 bases and J 4 bases, leaving 8 bases between the germline ends. The CDR3 DNA reads TGTGCCAGCAGTCAGAAGGGCACCGGGGAGCTGTTTTTT. This translates into CASSQKGTGELFF.

The chain joins TRBV9 to TRBJ2-6; D not certain. The germline CDR1 and CDR2 sequences are SGDLS and YYNGEE. The CDR3 extends over 16 amino acids. With 4 bases removed from V and 0 bases from J, the gap between germline ends came to 11 bases. CDR3 coding DNA: TGTGCCAGCAGCCCCCTTGGGGTCTCTGGGGCCAACGTCCTGACTTTC. Translation gives CASSPLGVSGANVLTF. Full variable domain (outside the CDR3, taken from reference TRBV9 and TRBJ2-6): DSGVTQTPKHLITATGQRVTLRCSPRSGDLSVYWYQQSLDQGLQFLIQYYNGEERAKGNILERFSAQQFPDLHSELNLSSLELGDSALYFCASSPLGVSGANVLTFGAGSRLTVL.

The chain is built from TRBV15 and TRBJ2-5; D is perhaps TRBD1 or TRBD2 (5 bases each). Germline V gives CDR1 LNHNV, CDR2 YYDKDF (reference sequence). V shed 5 bases and J shed 5 bases, with 18 bases lying between them. The CDR3 has 15 amino acids. CDR3 in amino acids: CATSPEGTVRETQYF. The CDR3, as DNA: TGTGCCACCAGCCCCGAGGGGACGGTTCGGGAGACCCAGTACTTC.

This chain uses TRBV29-1 with TRBJ2-3; a possible D gene is TRBD1 (6 bases). The CDR3 contains 13 residues. V shed 2 bases and J shed 5 bases, with 11 bases lying between them. The germline V gene has CDR1 SQVTM and CDR2 ANQGSEA. The CDR3 here is CSVEWAGEDTQYF. The DNA of the CDR3 is TGCAGCGTTGAATGGGCAGGGGAAGATACGCAGTATTTT.

The V call is TRBV15, the J call TRBJ2-1, with D perhaps TRBD2 (5 bases). The germline gives CDR1 LNHNV, CDR2 YYDKDF (reference sequence). This CDR3 is built from 15 residues. Trimming pared 1 base from V and 10 bases from J, leaving 17 bases between. The CDR3 reads CATSRAPRLGGEQFF. CDR3 nucleotide sequence: TGTGCCACCAGCAGAGCCCCTCGTCTTGGCGGGGAGCAGTTCTTC.

The chain is built from TRBV11-2 and TRBJ2-3; 7 nucleotides line up with TRBD2. CDR1 and CDR2 from the germline V gene are SGHAT and FQNNGV. The length of the CDR3 is 12 residues. Germline trimming cut 5 bases from V and 5 bases from J; bases unmatched to any gene: 1. CDR3 DNA: TGTGCCAGCAGCCCGGGGGGAGATACGCAGTATTTT. The encoded protein is CASSPGGDTQYF.

This clone has a handful of counts. This rearrangement joins TRBV7-8 to TRBJ2-7; TRBD2 agrees at 14 bases. This CDR3 contains 14 residues. Unmatched junction bases numbered 1, after V lost 3 bases and J lost 6 bases. Germline CDR1 reads SGHVS; CDR2 reads FQNEAQ. For the CDR3, the DNA is TGTGCCAGCAGCTTGACTAGCGGGAGGGGCGAGCAGTACTTC. Its protein product is CASSLTSGRGEQYF.

The chain joins TRBV14 to TRBJ2-7; TRBD2 might be the D (6 bases). The CDR3 consists of 13 residues. CDR1 is SGHDN, CDR2 FVKESK, per germline. V gave up 1 base and J gave up 6 bases, with 10 bases separating them. CDR3 DNA sequence: TGTGCCAGCAGCCAAGGGTTGGGGGGCGAGCAGTACTTC. Translated, it gives CASSQGLGGEQYF. The variable domain in full, with the rest retrieved from reference TRBV14 and TRBJ2-7, is EAGVTQFPSHSVIEKGQTVTLRCDPISGHDNLYWYRRVMGKEIKFLLHFVKESKQDESGMPNNRFLAERTGGTYSTLKVQPAELEDSGVYFCASSQGLGGEQYFGPGTRLTVT.

The rearrangement links TRBV19 to TRBJ2-2; weak D call: TRBD2 (6 bases). V gave up 3 bases and J gave up 5 bases, with 7 bases separating them. Germline V lookup: CDR1 LNHDA, CDR2 SQIVND (reference sequence). CDR3 length: 13 amino acids. CDR3 bases: TGTGCCAGTAGTATCGGACTAACCGGGGAGCTGTTTTTT. This translates into CASSIGLTGELFF.

The rearrangement uses TRBV7-2 and TRBJ2-3; D is unresolved. This CDR3 comprises 15 residues. V was clipped by 1 base and J by 0 bases, with 8 bases between them. Germline assignment: CDR1 SGHTA and CDR2 FQGNSA. CDR3 sequence: CASSLVGASTDTQYF. The CDR3 coding sequence is TGTGCCAGCAGCTTAGTCGGTGCTAGCACAGATACGCAGTATTTT.

This rearrangement joins TRBV28 to TRBJ1-1; 10 bases agree with TRBD1. The CDR3 is 14 residues long. Germline CDR1 is MDHEN and CDR2 is SYDVKM. Unmatched junction bases numbered 6, after V lost 2 bases and J lost 9 bases. The CDR3 nucleotides are TGTGCCAGCAGTTTAGGGGGACAGGGGAAACAAGCTTTCTTT. It translates to CASSLGGQGKQAFF.

V gene TRBV28 combines with J gene TRBJ2-7, with 7 bases fitting TRBD1. CDR1 MDHEN and CDR2 SYDVKM come from the germline V gene. This CDR3 comprises 14 residues. Losses at the gene ends were 10 bases for V and 5 bases for J; bases not matched to a gene: 14. CDR3 residues: CATCGQGVGHEQYF. The CDR3 DNA follows: TGTGCCACTTGTGGGCAGGGGGTGGGGCACGAGCAGTACTTC.

This clone turned up a few times. The chain carries TRBV15 and TRBJ2-7; 9 bases are a match to TRBD1. The V gene's germline CDR1 is LNHNV and CDR2 YYDKDF (reference sequence). This CDR3 is 16 amino acids long. V shed 0 bases, J shed 3 bases, and the junction held 6 bases outside the gene matches. CDR3 amino acids: CATSRDGTGLVYEQYF. Written as DNA, the CDR3 is TGTGCCACCAGCAGAGATGGGACAGGGCTGGTCTACGAGCAGTACTTC.